The 17 T cell receptor beta chains below all came from one sample that was sequenced in a study of PD-L1 blockade in urothelial cancer. Libraries were prepared by immunoSEQ multiplex PCR; TCRdb keeps only in-frame clonotypes and omits some of them. This sample has about 83,000 clones; roughly 87% occur once, and the top ten carry approximately 6%. This material consisted of PBMCs, taken around atezolizumab (anti-PD-L1) treatment. The receptors were sampled from a woman aged 70-85 years with urothelial cancer.

The genes are TRBV7-8 and TRBJ1-1; 10 nucleotides align to TRBD1. This CDR3 region has 15 residues. Losses at the gene ends were 5 bases for V and 4 bases for J; bases not matched to a gene: 7. CDR1 SGHVS and CDR2 FQNEAQ come from the germline V gene. CDR3 region: CASSQPGDRGTEAFF. DNA of the CDR3: TGTGCCAGCAGCCAGCCCGGGGACAGGGGCACTGAAGCTTTCTTT.

The gene calls are TRBV19 and TRBJ1-5; D remains unclear. The germline CDR1 and CDR2 sequences are LNHDA and SQIVND (reference sequence). Trimming removed 5 bases from V and 2 bases from J, with 13 bases in between. The CDR3 has 15 residues. CDR3 nucleotides: TGTGCCAGTAGTCGGCATAGCGGCGGCAATCAGCCCCAGCATTTT. Translating it yields CASSRHSGGNQPQHF. Using reference TRBV19 and TRBJ1-5 for the parts outside the CDR3, the full variable domain is DGGITQSPKYLFRKEGQNVTLSCEQNLNHDAMYWYRQDPGQGLRLIYYSQIVNDFQKGDIAEGYSVSREKKESFPLTVTSAQKNPTAFYLCASSRHSGGNQPQHFGDGTRLSIL.

The chain is built from TRBV28 and TRBJ2-3; possible D gene TRBD2, 5 bases. Germline V gives CDR1 MDHEN, CDR2 SYDVKM. V was pared by 6 bases and J by 1 base, with 17 bases between. This CDR3 region has 16 residues. The CDR3 DNA reads as TGTGCCAGCAGCTTCCCACGTAGCGATCGCACAGATACGCAGTATTTT. Translated: CASSFPRSDRTDTQYF.

The gene calls are TRBV19 and TRBJ2-1, with 13 bases fitting TRBD2. J was trimmed by 7 bases and V by 9 bases; bases with no gene match: 9. The CDR3 is 15 amino acids. Germline values: CDR1 LNHDA, CDR2 SQIVND (reference sequence). The CDR3: CASKSGLAGVNEQFF. For the CDR3, the DNA is TGTGCCAGCAAAAGCGGACTAGCGGGAGTTAATGAGCAGTTCTTC. Looking up the rest from reference TRBV19 and TRBJ2-1 gives the full variable domain: DGGITQSPKYLFRKEGQNVTLSCEQNLNHDAMYWYRQDPGQGLRLIYYSQIVNDFQKGDIAEGYSVSREKKESFPLTVTSAQKNPTAFYLCASKSGLAGVNEQFFGPGTRLTVL.

This rearrangement joins TRBV18 to TRBJ2-1; TRBD2 matches 12 bases. The germline gives CDR1 KGHSH, CDR2 LQKENI. This CDR3 region has 15 residues. V lost 3 bases and J lost 10; bases outside the gene matches: 7. The CDR3 region is CASSPTSGGTREQFF. In DNA form, the CDR3 reads TGTGCCAGCTCACCGACTAGCGGGGGAACCCGGGAGCAGTTCTTC.

This clone was seen just once. This sequence joins TRBV19 and TRBJ2-3; 9 bases align to TRBD1. With 6 bases clipped from V and 0 bases from J, the junction kept 4 bases outside the gene matches. This CDR3 has 15 amino acids. Germline-derived CDR1 and CDR2 are LNHDA and SQIVND (reference sequence). CDR3: CASRTQGASTDTQYF. The DNA for the CDR3 is TGTGCCAGTAGGACACAGGGGGCTAGCACAGATACGCAGTATTTT.

The chain combines TRBV30 with TRBJ2-5; a possible D gene is TRBD2 (6 bases). Between the trimmed V and J ends, which lost 4 bases and 2 bases, there was a span of 8 bases. The germline V gene has CDR1 GTSNPN and CDR2 SVGIG (reference sequence). This CDR3 region has 12 residues. CDR3 nucleotide sequence: TGTGCCTGGAATGCGGGGCAAGAGACCCAGTACTTC. It translates to CAWNAGQETQYF. Using reference TRBV30 and TRBJ2-5 for the parts outside the CDR3, the full variable domain is SQTIHQWPATLVQPVGSPLSLECTVEGTSNPNLYWYRQAAGRGLQLLFYSVGIGQISSEVPQNLSASRPQDRQFILSSKKLLLSDSGFYLCAWNAGQETQYFGPGTRLLVL.

The rearrangement uses TRBV28 and TRBJ2-1; 11 positions match TRBD2. Looked up from germline, CDR1 is MDHEN and CDR2 is SYDVKM. There are 16 residues in the CDR3. The V segment lost 8 bases and the J segment 4 bases; nucleotides outside the gene matches: 10. CDR3 nucleotide sequence: TGTGCCAGCCCGGGTCCGGGACTAGCGGATTACAATGAGCAGTTCTTC. Protein: CASPGPGLADYNEQFF.

The CDR3, as DNA: TGTGCCAGTAGTATTGCTAGCCCCTCTCTCAATGAGCAGTTCTTC. Translated: CASSIASPSLNEQFF. The V and J genes are TRBV19 and TRBJ2-1; D is possibly TRBD2 (5 bases). This CDR3 spans 15 amino acids. Germline V gene sequence: CDR1 LNHDA, CDR2 SQIVND (reference sequence). Between the trimmed V and J ends, which lost 3 bases and 6 bases, there was a span of 15 bases.

The genes are TRBV4-2 and TRBJ1-1; unclear D gene. From germline, CDR1 is LGHNA and CDR2 YNFKEQ. V lost 6 bases and J 6 bases, leaving 11 bases between the germline ends. The CDR3 spans 12 residues. As DNA, the CDR3 is TGTGCCAGCAGTAGGGTCGGGGCTGAAGCTTTCTTT. It codes for CASSRVGAEAFF.

V and J are TRBV2 and TRBJ1-2; TRBD1 might be the D (5 bases). The CDR3 is made up of 11 amino acids. CDR1 is SNHLY, CDR2 FYNNEI, per germline. The ends were cut back, 7 bases at V and 11 bases at J, with 14 bases in the middle. CDR3: CASIGDGGYTF. The CDR3 bases are TGTGCCAGCATTGGGGACGGGGGATACACCTTC.

The sample holds one count of this clone. For the CDR3, the DNA is TGTGCCAGCAGTACGGCCGGGGGTGAAGGAAATGAGCAGTTCTTC. Amino acids: CASSTAGGEGNEQFF. The rearrangement joins TRBV28 to TRBJ2-1; D perhaps matches TRBD2 (6 bases). The germline gives CDR1 MDHEN, CDR2 SYDVKM. The germline V and J ends were trimmed by 5 bases and 7 bases, with 18 bases remaining between them. There are 15 residues in the CDR3.

This chain uses TRBV5-1 with TRBJ2-1, with D perhaps assigned TRBD1 or TRBD2 (9 bases each). The ends were cut back, 5 bases at V and 10 bases at J, with 43 bases in the middle. The CDR3 runs 22 residues. Germline CDR1 and CDR2: SGHRS and YFSETQ. In DNA form, the CDR3 reads TGCGCCAGCAGATACCGGGACAGGGATACACGAGCGGGAGGCCGGGGTTTTAGAGAGCAGTTCTTC. Translation: CASRYRDRDTRAGGRGFREQFF.

V gene TRBV30 combines with J gene TRBJ2-7, with 9 nucleotides matching TRBD1. Germline trimming cut 0 bases from V and 2 bases from J; bases unmatched to any gene: 5. The CDR3 contains 15 residues. Germline V gives CDR1 GTSNPN, CDR2 SVGIG (reference sequence). DNA for the CDR3: TGTGCCTGGAGTGTAGGGACAGGGATTCCCTACGAGCAGTACTTC. Translated, it gives CAWSVGTGIPYEQYF. Combining the CDR3 with reference TRBV30 and TRBJ2-7 gives the whole variable domain SQTIHQWPATLVQPVGSPLSLECTVEGTSNPNLYWYRQAAGRGLQLLFYSVGIGQISSEVPQNLSASRPQDRQFILSSKKLLLSDSGFYLCAWSVGTGIPYEQYFGPGTRLTVT.

J is TRBJ2-7 and V is TRBV11-2; 10 positions agree with TRBD1. Germline CDR1 reads SGHAT; CDR2 reads FQNNGV. The CDR3 spans 16 residues. Unmatched junction bases numbered 9, after V lost 4 bases and J lost 3 bases. CDR3 amino acids: CASSSFGGTGDYEQYF. The CDR3 DNA reads as TGTGCCAGCAGCTCCTTTGGGGGGACAGGGGACTACGAGCAGTACTTC.

The V call is TRBV27, the J call TRBJ2-1, with TRBD2 identical over 7 bases. The CDR3 length is 15 residues. The ends lost 5 bases at V and 5 bases at J; junction bases unmatched: 9. Germline assignment: CDR1 MNHEY and CDR2 SMNVEV (reference sequence). The CDR3 reads CASSQITSANNEQFF. The CDR3, as DNA: TGTGCCAGCAGTCAAATTACTAGCGCCAACAATGAGCAGTTCTTC.

The CDR3 is CSGDRGETEAFF. CDR3 DNA: TGCAGCGGTGACAGGGGCGAGACTGAAGCTTTCTTT. The chain is built from TRBV29-1 and TRBJ1-1; 8 bases map to TRBD1. Germline CDR1 and CDR2: SQVTM and ANQGSEA. The J segment lost 5 bases and the V segment lost 7 bases, leaving 6 bases of the junction unmatched. This CDR3 has 12 amino acids.